The clone carrying this T cell receptor (beta chain) occurred a few times. Its antigen is undetermined. TCRdb itself ran the 5' RACE reads through MiXCR, one entry per CDR3 protein. Of some 260,000 distinct CDR3 sequences in the sample, 16% were seen once. This CDR3 is built from 15 residues. J was trimmed by 10 bases and V by 5 bases; bases with no gene match: 11. Looked up from germline, CDR1 is SGHTA and CDR2 is FQGNSA. This sample was included in a study of T-cell memory formation after mild COVID-19. Study conclusions and caveats: From day 15 to 85, contracting clones were balanced between CD4 and CD8, whereas later expanders leaned toward CD4+.

V usage is TRBV7-2 and J usage is TRBJ1-4; 9 nucleotides match TRBD1. This receptor was obtained from a man aged 18-30 years who had mild COVID-19 (a few samples of this study predate the infection). Cell type and time point are not known. Specimen: PBMCs or a T cell subset sorted from them (not recorded which). The CDR3 here is CASSARQGEEGKLFF. CDR3 in DNA: TGTGCCAGCAGCGCCCGACAGGGGGAGGAGGGAAAACTGTTTTTT.